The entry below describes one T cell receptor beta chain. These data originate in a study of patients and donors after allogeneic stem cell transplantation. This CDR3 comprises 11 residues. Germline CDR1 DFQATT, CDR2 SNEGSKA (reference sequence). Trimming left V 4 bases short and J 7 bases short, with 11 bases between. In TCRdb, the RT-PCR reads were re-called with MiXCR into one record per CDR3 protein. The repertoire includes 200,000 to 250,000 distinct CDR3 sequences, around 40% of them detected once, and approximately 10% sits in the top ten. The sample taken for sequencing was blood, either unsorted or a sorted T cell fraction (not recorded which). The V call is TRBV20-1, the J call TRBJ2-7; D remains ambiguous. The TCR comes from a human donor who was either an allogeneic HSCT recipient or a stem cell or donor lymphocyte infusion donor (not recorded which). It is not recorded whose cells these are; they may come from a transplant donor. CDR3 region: CSAKTPLEQYF. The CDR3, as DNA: TGCAGTGCTAAAACCCCGCTAGAGCAGTACTTC.